This T cell receptor beta chain stems from a study of CD8+CD57+ T cells in acquired aplastic anemia. Overall study context: DNA per sorted CD4+ or CD8+ sample ranged roughly 0.19 to 30 ug, averaging around 3.1 ug. Study-wide findings and caveats: Patients and healthy controls showed no significant CD8+ Simpson's diversity difference. Between patients and controls, about 30 CD8+ CDR3 sequences were found in common.

This clonotype appeared a single time. Antigen: not known. This CDR3 is built from 12 residues. Trimming left V 7 bases short and J 6 bases short, with 9 bases between. Both TCR beta VDJ combination and CDR3 sequence profiling were carried out. Genomic DNA was the template for this profiling. A single record per CDR3 protein comes from TCRdb applying MiXCR to the reads. The repertoire holds 200,000 or so distinct CDR3 sequences, with 64% as singletons. This chain uses TRBV12-3 or TRBV12-4 with TRBJ2-2, with D maybe TRBD2 (6 bases). The sequencing input was sorted CD4+, CD8+, or CD8+CD57+ T cells (not recorded which) from PBMCs. This TCR derives from a human donor with severe aplastic anemia or a healthy control (not recorded which). This CDR3 reads CASMWGAGELFF. The DNA of the CDR3 is TGTGCCAGCATGTGGGGGGCCGGGGAGCTGTTTTTT.